Each of the 26 T cell receptor beta chains below was sequenced from the same sample in a study of cytomegalovirus exposure and HLA in healthy donors (dated by TCRdb to 2015 to 2018). The library was built by means of the immunoSEQ multiplex PCR assay. What TCRdb holds here is the immuneACCESS table cut down to in-frame rearrangements. Part of the clones is not present; checked against another copy, under half of the missing clones reflect an unresolved V gene, and the others are unexplained. Present in this sample are about 65,000 clones, 92% of which were seen just once. In total, the top ten clones hold over 1% of the sample. Sequenced material: PBMCs. The receptors here all came from a woman aged 18-29 years in good health and CMV-seronegative.

CDR3 protein: CASSPRDRGWNTEAFF. Written as DNA, the CDR3 is TGTGCCAGCAGTCCTCGGGACAGGGGGTGGAACACTGAAGCTTTCTTT. The V call is TRBV27, the J call TRBJ1-1; 11 bases are shared with TRBD1. With V trimmed by 5 bases and J by 1 base, 6 bases remained unmatched. Germline V gene lookup returns CDR1 MNHEY and CDR2 SMNVEV (reference sequence). This CDR3 is 16 amino acids long.

This clone has just one count. The rearrangement links TRBV5-4 to TRBJ1-1; D is undetermined. Germline values: CDR1 SGHNT, CDR2 YYREEE (reference sequence). V gave up 4 bases and J gave up 2 bases, with 9 bases separating them. This CDR3 has 13 amino acids. CDR3 loop: CASSHLTNTEAFF. The CDR3 DNA sequence: TGTGCCAGCAGCCATCTGACAAACACTGAAGCTTTCTTT.

Here the CDR3 reads CASNTRQTVRGYTF. The CDR3, as DNA: TGTGCCAGCAACACACGACAGACTGTTCGGGGCTACACCTTC. The V gene is TRBV5-6, the J gene TRBJ1-2, with D tentatively TRBD1 (5 bases). The germline gives CDR1 SGHDT, CDR2 YYEEEE. The CDR3 sequence is 14 residues long. Trimming cost V 6 bases and J 8 bases, with 20 bases left between them.

J is TRBJ1-3 and V is TRBV5-6; 9 bases agree with TRBD1. Per germline, CDR1 SGHDT and CDR2 YYEEEE. This CDR3 comprises 16 residues. Unmatched junction bases numbered 9, after V lost 4 bases and J lost 4 bases. This CDR3 is CASSTRGQGWGNTIYF. The CDR3 DNA sequence: TGTGCCAGCAGCACGAGGGGACAGGGATGGGGAAACACCATATATTTT.

The chain is built from TRBV7-2 and TRBJ2-7, with TRBD2 identical over 9 bases. Germline lookup yields CDR1 SGHTA and CDR2 FQGNSA. The CDR3 extends over 15 amino acids. V was pared by 5 bases and J by 6 bases, with 11 bases of the junction left unmatched. CDR3 amino acids: CASSTSGTSWAEQYF. The DNA of the CDR3 is TGTGCCAGCAGCACTAGTGGGACTAGCTGGGCCGAGCAGTACTTC.

This chain links TRBV7-2 with TRBJ1-1; 7 bases are shared with TRBD1. CDR1 is SGHTA, CDR2 FQGNSA, per germline. This CDR3 region has 16 residues. V lost 5 bases to trimming and J lost 3 bases; unmatched junction nucleotides: 12. As DNA, the CDR3 is TGTGCCAGCAGCAGACTGACAGGGCTGGGAGACACTGAAGCTTTCTTT. It encodes CASSRLTGLGDTEAFF.

This chain joins TRBV10-2 and TRBJ2-7; TRBD2 matches at 8 bases. The V gene end was trimmed by 3 bases and the J gene end by 0 bases; junction bases not matched to a gene: 4. Germline V gives CDR1 WSHSY, CDR2 SAAADI. This CDR3 spans 15 amino acids. The CDR3 loop is CASSETSGSSYEQYF. As DNA, the CDR3 is TGCGCCAGCAGTGAAACTAGCGGAAGCTCCTACGAGCAGTACTTC.

This sequence joins TRBV6-1 and TRBJ2-7; 8 bases line up with TRBD2. The CDR3 is made up of 14 amino acids. Germline lookup yields CDR1 MNHNS and CDR2 SASEGT. V lost 8 bases and J lost 5; bases outside the gene matches: 11. CDR3 sequence: CASLRLAGFDEQYF. In nucleotides, the CDR3 is TGTGCCAGCCTAAGGTTAGCGGGGTTCGACGAGCAGTACTTC.

The chain combines TRBV15 with TRBJ1-1, with no clear D. V lost 2 bases and J lost 5, with 18 bases in between. This CDR3 comprises 16 residues. Germline V gene sequence: CDR1 LNHNV, CDR2 YYDKDF (reference sequence). CDR3 loop: CATSRHVVEGETEAFF. DNA for the CDR3: TGTGCCACCAGCAGACACGTGGTTGAGGGCGAGACTGAAGCTTTCTTT. Together with reference TRBV15 and TRBJ1-1, the CDR3 gives the full variable domain: DAMVIQNPRYQVTQFGKPVTLSCSQTLNHNVMYWYQQKSSQAPKLLFHYYDKDFNNEADTPDNFQSRRPNTSFCFLDIRSPGLGDTAMYLCATSRHVVEGETEAFFGQGTRLTVV.

The chain has TRBV21-1 and TRBJ2-5; no check of the table's D call, TRBD1, against the DNA was made. TRBV21-1 is a listed pseudogene. This CDR3 region has 16 residues. CDR3: CASSIRRQGAGETQYF. For the CDR3, the DNA is TGTGCCAGCAGCATTCGTCGACAGGGGGCGGGAGAGACCCAGTACTTC.

The chain employs TRBV10-3 and TRBJ1-1; maybe TRBD1 (6 bases). V lost 7 bases to trimming and J lost 0 bases, with 9 bases between them. This CDR3 spans 13 amino acids. CDR1 and CDR2 (germline): ENHRY, SYGVKD. Here the CDR3 DNA reads TGTGCCATCACCCCAGGGGTGAACACTGAAGCTTTCTTT. It codes for CAITPGVNTEAFF.

V is TRBV9 and J is TRBJ2-7; D might be TRBD1 (7 bases). Trimming removed 4 bases from V and 4 bases from J, with 18 bases in between. The length of the CDR3 is 15 residues. Looked up from germline, CDR1 is SGDLS and CDR2 is YYNGEE. In DNA, the CDR3 is TGTGCCAGCAGCCCCAGAGGAGGGGGCGCATACGAGCAGTACTTC. Protein product: CASSPRGGGAYEQYF. Drawing the rest from reference TRBV9 and TRBJ2-7, the complete variable domain is DSGVTQTPKHLITATGQRVTLRCSPRSGDLSVYWYQQSLDQGLQFLIQYYNGEERAKGNILERFSAQQFPDLHSELNLSSLELGDSALYFCASSPRGGGAYEQYFGPGTRLTVT.

The V and J genes are TRBV7-9 and TRBJ1-2; no firm D call. CDR3 length equals 15 residues. Looked up from germline, CDR1 is SEHNR and CDR2 is FQNEAQ (reference sequence). Between the trimmed V and J ends, which lost 1 base and 4 bases, there was a span of 13 bases. The CDR3, as DNA: TGTGCCAGCAGCTTAGGGCCCGTAACAACCTATGGCTACACCTTC. Protein: CASSLGPVTTYGYTF.

The genes are TRBV5-1 and TRBJ2-5; 8 positions match TRBD1. The CDR3 is 15 amino acids. From germline, CDR1 is SGHRS and CDR2 YFSETQ. The V and J ends lost 5 bases and 4 bases, in that order; junction bases with no gene match: 10. CDR3 DNA: TGCGCCAGCAGTGGACAGGGTGGACAATCAGAGACCCAGTACTTC. Translation: CASSGQGGQSETQYF.

The chain is built from TRBV28 and TRBJ2-7; unclear D gene. Germline V lookup: CDR1 MDHEN, CDR2 SYDVKM. There are 13 residues in the CDR3. Trimming cost V 4 bases and J 3 bases, with 10 bases left between them. The CDR3 DNA follows: TGTGCCAGCAGTTCCAGACTCCTCTACGAGCAGTACTTC. Amino acid sequence: CASSSRLLYEQYF.

This chain links TRBV28 with TRBJ2-4; 12 bases are a match to TRBD1. CDR1 and CDR2 from the germline V gene are MDHEN and SYDVKM. This CDR3 is built from 19 residues. J gave up 7 bases and V 3 bases, and 16 bases lay outside the gene matches. CDR3 in DNA: TGTGCCAGCAGTTTTCCACCTAATGGGGGGACAGGGGGCGATAACATTCAGTACTTC. This codes for CASSFPPNGGTGGDNIQYF.

This sequence joins TRBV28 and TRBJ2-5; TRBD1 matches 7 bases. After removal of 3 bases from V and 9 bases from J, the junction contained 7 bases not matched to a gene. The CDR3 loop spans 13 amino acids. The germline V gene has CDR1 MDHEN and CDR2 SYDVKM. This CDR3 is CASSFSPDRPQYF. In nucleotides, the CDR3 is TGTGCCAGCAGTTTTTCACCGGACAGGCCCCAGTACTTC.

The gene calls are TRBV5-1 and TRBJ1-1; 7 bases match TRBD1. Germline CDR1 is SGHRS and CDR2 is YFSETQ. The V and J ends lost 1 base and 10 bases, in that order; junction bases with no gene match: 10. There are 14 residues in the CDR3. CDR3 sequence reads: CASSLQGVRVAAFF. In nucleotides, the CDR3 is TGCGCCAGCAGCTTGCAGGGGGTAAGGGTCGCAGCTTTCTTT.

The rearrangement joins TRBV5-6 to TRBJ2-7; possibly TRBD1 for D (6 bases). CDR1 and CDR2 from the germline V gene are SGHDT and YYEEEE. V shed 1 base and J shed 5 bases, with 10 bases lying between them. The CDR3 covers 13 residues. The DNA of the CDR3 is TGTGCCAGCAGCTTGAACTCAGGGGACGAGCAGTACTTC. Its protein is CASSLNSGDEQYF.

The rearrangement joins TRBV7-9 to TRBJ2-1; TRBD1 matches 7 bases. The V gene's germline CDR1 is SEHNR and CDR2 FQNEAQ (reference sequence). The CDR3 is 15 amino acids. V dropped 2 bases and J dropped 5; count of bases not matched to a gene: 6. The CDR3 coding sequence is TGTGCCAGCAGCTTACCGGGACAGAGAGACAATGAGCAGTTCTTC. Translation gives CASSLPGQRDNEQFF.

This chain links TRBV9 with TRBJ1-2, with 9 bases fitting TRBD1. Germline values: CDR1 SGDLS, CDR2 YYNGEE. V was pared by 5 bases and J by 4 bases, with 0 bases of the junction left unmatched. The CDR3 is 12 residues long. The CDR3 region is CASRDRGYGYTF. In nucleotides, the CDR3 is TGTGCCAGCAGGGACAGGGGCTATGGCTACACCTTC.

In DNA, the CDR3 is TGTGCCAGCAGCCAAGAGACTAGCGGCTCCTACGAGCAGTACTTC. Amino acids: CASSQETSGSYEQYF. The chain employs TRBV4-2 and TRBJ2-7; 9 positions agree with TRBD2. The CDR3 has 15 residues. V lost 0 bases and J lost 0; bases outside the gene matches: 0. Per the germline V gene, CDR1 is LGHNA and CDR2 is YNFKEQ.

This chain connects TRBV7-9 to TRBJ2-2; 10 nucleotides match TRBD2. The CDR3 has 16 amino acids. Trimming removed 4 bases from V and 8 bases from J; junction bases left unmatched: 10. Per germline, CDR1 SEHNR and CDR2 FQNEAQ (reference sequence). CDR3 region: CASSSGLADLGGELFF. The DNA for the CDR3 is TGTGCCAGCAGCTCTGGACTAGCGGACTTGGGGGGGGAGCTGTTTTTT.

The V call is TRBV28, the J call TRBJ1-2, with 8 bases fitting TRBD1. Germline V gives CDR1 MDHEN, CDR2 SYDVKM. Unmatched junction bases numbered 8, after V lost 5 bases and J lost 3 bases. This CDR3 has 15 amino acids. CDR3 DNA sequence: TGTGCCAGCAGTCTAGGCCGACAGGGGTACTATGGCTACACCTTC. Translating it yields CASSLGRQGYYGYTF.

The J gene is TRBJ2-5, the V gene TRBV28, with a weak D call TRBD1 (6 bases). Per the germline V gene, CDR1 is MDHEN and CDR2 is SYDVKM. Deletions cut 7 bases from V and 5 bases from J, with 14 bases between. This CDR3 has 13 residues. CDR3 coding DNA: TGTGCCAGCAATAGGGCGCAGGGGGAGACCCAGTACTTC. It codes for CASNRAQGETQYF.

In DNA form, the CDR3 reads TGTGCCAGCAGCCAAGATCCCCGCTCTAGCTCCTACAATGAGCAGTTCTTC. Residues: CASSQDPRSSSYNEQFF. The chain has TRBV14 and TRBJ2-1; D is unresolved. The V end was cut by 0 bases, the J end by 0 bases, with 12 bases between. Germline CDR1 is SGHDN and CDR2 is FVKESK. The CDR3 contains 17 residues. Full variable domain (outside the CDR3, taken from reference TRBV14 and TRBJ2-1): EAGVTQFPSHSVIEKGQTVTLRCDPISGHDNLYWYRRVMGKEIKFLLHFVKESKQDESGMPNNRFLAERTGGTYSTLKVQPAELEDSGVYFCASSQDPRSSSYNEQFFGPGTRLTVL.